Presented here are 20 T cell receptor beta chains from one specimen sequenced in a study of STAT5B mutations in CD4+ large granular lymphocyte leukemia (dated 2022 in TCRdb). Library construction relied on the immunoSEQ multiplex PCR assay. In TCRdb, the immuneACCESS table is reduced to in-frame sequences with V and J assigned. These tables do not hold every clone; where another copy was compared, an unresolved V gene accounts for under half, and the others remain unexplained. For this sample there are more than 30,000 clones; around 88% appear just once. The leading ten clones occupy more than 0.95% of the sample. Sequencing was carried out using CD4+ T cells from blood buffy coats. These receptors were taken from a human donor in good health.

The chain is built from TRBV5-1 and TRBJ1-6; D is possibly TRBD1 (5 bases). The germline gives CDR1 SGHRS, CDR2 YFSETQ. The V end lost 2 bases, the J end lost 6 bases, and 15 bases lay between the germline ends. The CDR3 has 16 amino acids. The CDR3, as DNA: TGCGCCAGCAGCTTAGGTCCCGCAGGGACTAATTCACCCCTCCACTTT. This codes for CASSLGPAGTNSPLHF.

V usage is TRBV6-5 and J usage is TRBJ1-2, with TRBD1 as a possible D gene (6 bases). The CDR3 runs to 16 residues. Germline V gene data show CDR1 as MNHEY and CDR2 as SVGAGI. With 4 bases removed from V and 3 bases from J, the gap between germline ends came to 18 bases. The CDR3 DNA reads as TGTGCCAGCAGTTTTTTTTCGGGGGCGGCCTACTATGGCTACACCTTC. Translated, it gives CASSFFSGAAYYGYTF.

The gene calls are TRBV5-1 and TRBJ2-2, with TRBD2 identical over 8 bases. Germline V gives CDR1 SGHRS, CDR2 YFSETQ. This CDR3 region has 18 residues. Trimming at V came to 4 bases and at J to 3 bases, leaving 14 bases not matched to a gene. The CDR3: CASSPGGRGTTYTGELFF. The CDR3 DNA reads as TGCGCCAGCAGCCCGGGAGGGCGGGGGACCACTTACACCGGGGAGCTGTTTTTT. Filled out from reference TRBV5-1 and TRBJ2-2, the complete variable domain reads KAGVTQTPRYLIKTRGQQVTLSCSPISGHRSVSWYQQTPGQGLQFLFEYFSETQRNKGNFPGRFSGRQFSNSRSEMNVSTLELGDSALYLCASSPGGRGTTYTGELFFGEGSRLTVL.

This clone was observed a single time. V is TRBV5-1 and J is TRBJ1-4; 9 positions agree with TRBD1. The CDR3 extends over 16 amino acids. The ends lost 4 bases at V and 6 bases at J; junction bases unmatched: 10. CDR1 is SGHRS, CDR2 YFSETQ, per germline. DNA of the CDR3: TGCGCCAGCAGCGCCCCAGACAGGGGGAGTGATGAAAAACTGTTTTTT. It encodes CASSAPDRGSDEKLFF.

The rearrangement uses TRBV9 and TRBJ2-2, with 11 bases identical to TRBD2. Germline assignment: CDR1 SGDLS and CDR2 YYNGEE. With V trimmed by 4 bases and J by 4 bases, 6 bases remained unmatched. The CDR3 loop spans 16 amino acids. In DNA, the CDR3 is TGTGCCAGCAGCCCACCACTAGCGGGAGTCACCGGGGAGCTGTTTTTT. Protein sequence: CASSPPLAGVTGELFF.

The V gene is TRBV7-9, the J gene TRBJ1-4, with D perhaps matching TRBD1 (6 bases). V was trimmed by 1 base and J by 4 bases, leaving 10 bases between them. This CDR3 contains 15 residues. The V gene's germline CDR1 is SEHNR and CDR2 FQNEAQ (reference sequence). For the CDR3, the DNA is TGTGCCAGCAGCTTAGGGGCAGGGGTTAATGAAAAACTGTTTTTT. This sequence encodes CASSLGAGVNEKLFF.

The genes are TRBV6-5 and TRBJ2-7; D is perhaps TRBD2 (5 bases). The CDR3 has 13 residues. From germline, CDR1 is MNHEY and CDR2 SVGAGI. The ends were cut back, 4 bases at V and 3 bases at J, with 10 bases in the middle. Here the CDR3 reads CASSSGSDYEQYF. CDR3 DNA sequence: TGTGCCAGCAGTTCGGGGAGCGACTACGAGCAGTACTTC.

CDR3: CASSQGYRWWAGANVLTF. The CDR3 region has the DNA TGTGCCAGCAGCCAAGGTTATCGGTGGTGGGCCGGGGCCAACGTCCTGACTTTC. This chain connects TRBV14 to TRBJ2-6; D is unclear. The V end lost 1 base, the J end lost 4 bases, and 17 bases lay between the germline ends. CDR1 and CDR2 (germline): SGHDN, FVKESK. The CDR3 is made up of 18 amino acids. Full variable domain (outside the CDR3, taken from reference TRBV14 and TRBJ2-6): EAGVTQFPSHSVIEKGQTVTLRCDPISGHDNLYWYRRVMGKEIKFLLHFVKESKQDESGMPNNRFLAERTGGTYSTLKVQPAELEDSGVYFCASSQGYRWWAGANVLTFGAGSRLTVL.

V and J are TRBV7-9 and TRBJ2-7, with D possibly matching TRBD2 (5 bases). The length of the CDR3 is 15 residues. From germline, CDR1 is SEHNR and CDR2 FQNEAQ (reference sequence). V was shortened by 2 bases and J by 5 bases, with 16 bases between the two germline ends. CDR3 amino acids: CASSLIPGRKNEQYF. The CDR3 coding sequence is TGTGCCAGCAGCTTAATCCCGGGGAGAAAAAACGAGCAGTACTTC.

This chain joins TRBV5-1 and TRBJ1-2; D is unresolved. The CDR3 contains 15 residues. Germline CDR1 reads SGHRS; CDR2 reads YFSETQ. V lost 0 bases, J lost 4 bases, and 13 bases lay in between. This CDR3 reads CASSLAGGGTYGYTF. The CDR3 nucleotides read TGCGCCAGCAGCTTGGCGGGAGGCGGAACCTATGGCTACACCTTC.

This chain joins TRBV11-2 and TRBJ2-2; tentatively, D is TRBD1 (6 bases). CDR1 is SGHAT, CDR2 FQNNGV, per germline. V was pared by 5 bases and J by 6 bases, with 16 bases between. This CDR3 comprises 15 residues. The CDR3: CASSVQTGLAGELFF. In DNA form, the CDR3 reads TGTGCCAGCAGCGTCCAAACAGGGTTAGCCGGGGAGCTGTTTTTT.

The chain has TRBV29-1 and TRBJ1-2, with 8 bases fitting TRBD1. The CDR3 is made up of 14 amino acids. V dropped 6 bases and J dropped 4; count of bases not matched to a gene: 10. Germline CDR1 is SQVTM and CDR2 is ANQGSEA. The CDR3 DNA reads TGCAGCGTCCTGGACAGGGCTGATGGCTATGGCTACACCTTC. This translates into CSVLDRADGYGYTF.

The chain links TRBV18 to TRBJ2-3; D gene unclear. V lost 5 bases and J lost 11, with 8 bases in between. CDR3 size: 10 residues. Per the germline V gene, CDR1 is KGHSH and CDR2 is LQKENI. The CDR3 is CASSGQGQYF. CDR3 coding DNA: TGTGCCAGCTCAGGCCAAGGGCAGTATTTT.

The chain joins TRBV6-1 to TRBJ2-1, with 10 bases identical to TRBD2. This CDR3 is 15 amino acids long. The J segment lost 3 bases and the V segment lost 7 bases, leaving 6 bases of the junction unmatched. The germline CDR1 and CDR2 sequences are MNHNS and SASEGT. As DNA, the CDR3 is TGTGCCAGCAACCTAGCGGGAGTTCTCTACAATGAGCAGTTCTTC. This gives the protein CASNLAGVLYNEQFF.

The rearrangement uses TRBV5-6 and TRBJ1-3; D gene ambiguous. Trimming removed 3 bases from V and 0 bases from J, with 13 bases in between. This CDR3 is built from 16 residues. Germline lookup yields CDR1 SGHDT and CDR2 YYEEEE. The CDR3 spells CASSSRGHASGNTIYF. The CDR3 DNA reads TGTGCCAGCAGCTCTAGAGGCCATGCCTCTGGAAACACCATATATTTT. Full variable domain (outside the CDR3, taken from reference TRBV5-6 and TRBJ1-3): DAGVTQSPTHLIKTRGQQVTLRCSPKSGHDTVSWYQQALGQGPQFIFQYYEEEERQRGNFPDRFSGHQFPNYSSELNVNALLLGDSALYLCASSSRGHASGNTIYFGEGSWLTVV.

The gene calls are TRBV9 and TRBJ2-2; D uncertain. Germline CDR1 and CDR2: SGDLS and YYNGEE. The CDR3 has 13 amino acids. V lost 0 bases and J lost 6, with 6 bases in between. As DNA, the CDR3 is TGTGCCAGCAGCGTAGGCGAGCCCGGGGAGCTGTTTTTT. This gives the protein CASSVGEPGELFF.

Turning to this clone: At one boundary the junction diverges from the germline segment, which might be a read error. The V gene is TRBV2, the J gene TRBJ2-7; a weak D match, TRBD1 (5 bases). The germline CDR1 and CDR2 sequences are SNHLY and FYNNEI. The CDR3 covers 13 residues. The CDR3 region is CASSGDGLAGQSF. For the CDR3, the DNA is TGTGCCAGCAGTGGTGATGGGTTAGCAGGGCAGTCCTTC.

This chain uses TRBV4-3 with TRBJ2-4, with D unresolved. CDR3 length equals 14 residues. V lost 0 bases to trimming and J lost 7 bases, with 10 bases between them. Per the germline V gene, CDR1 is LGHNA and CDR2 is YSLEER. In DNA, the CDR3 is TGCGCCAGCAGCCAAGATACGAGAGGTAACATTCAGTACTTC. The encoded protein is CASSQDTRGNIQYF.

V gene TRBV4-3 combines with J gene TRBJ2-6; D is undetermined. Trimming stripped 0 bases from V and 0 bases from J, with 15 bases between. Per the germline V gene, CDR1 is LGHNA and CDR2 is YSLEER. CDR3 length equals 19 residues. Here the CDR3 DNA reads TGCGCCAGCAGCCAAGATGCCCCTCCCATATACTCTGGGGCCAACGTCCTGACTTTC. Translated: CASSQDAPPIYSGANVLTF.

V gene TRBV6-5 combines with J gene TRBJ1-1, with D maybe TRBD1 (5 bases). The ends were cut back, 8 bases at V and 0 bases at J, with 10 bases in the middle. The CDR3 consists of 13 residues. CDR1 is MNHEY, CDR2 SVGAGI, per germline. The CDR3 reads CASGLQVNTEAFF. CDR3 in DNA: TGTGCCAGCGGCCTACAGGTGAACACTGAAGCTTTCTTT.